One and the same sample provided the 17 T cell receptor beta chains below, sequenced in a study of shared clonotypes between healthy human individuals. Profiling relied on immunoSEQ multiplex PCR, and the TCRdb table lists in-frame clones only, not all of them. The sample shows 2 million to 2.5 million clones, roughly 92% of them seen only once. Sample: naive CD4+ T cells from PBMCs. Subset denoted: CD45RA+ positively selected. These receptors came from a young man in good health. Some clones in this sample may be carry-over from other donors' samples.

The chain employs TRBV15 and TRBJ2-7, with 7 nucleotides matching TRBD2. In germline, CDR1 is LNHNV, CDR2 YYDKDF (reference sequence). The V gene end was trimmed by 5 bases and the J gene end by 0 bases; junction bases not matched to a gene: 10. CDR3 length: 16 residues. The CDR3 sequence is CATSRRVSGFSYEQYF. The CDR3 DNA sequence: TGTGCCACCAGCCGCCGGGTTAGCGGGTTCTCCTACGAGCAGTACTTC.

This chain uses TRBV7-2 with TRBJ2-6; tentatively, D is TRBD2 (6 bases). The CDR3 length is 17 residues. Trimming removed 1 base from V and 4 bases from J, with 14 bases in between. From germline, CDR1 is SGHTA and CDR2 FQGNSA. This CDR3 reads CASSLGPAGSGANVLTF. The CDR3 region has the DNA TGTGCCAGCAGCTTAGGCCCCGCGGGGTCCGGGGCCAACGTCCTGACTTTC.

V and J are TRBV14 and TRBJ1-2; D unclear. Germline V lookup: CDR1 SGHDN, CDR2 FVKESK. CDR3 length: 13 amino acids. V gave up 1 base and J gave up 8 bases, with 11 bases separating them. The chain's CDR3 is CASSQGERLGYTF. The CDR3 DNA reads TGTGCCAGCAGCCAAGGCGAGAGGCTCGGCTACACCTTC.

The chain employs TRBV14 and TRBJ2-2; 8 bases agree with TRBD2. This CDR3 has 14 residues. Trimming cost V 5 bases and J 7 bases; bases outside gene matches: 6. Looked up from germline, CDR1 is SGHDN and CDR2 is FVKESK. The CDR3 here is CASSSGLVIGELFF. CDR3 nucleotide sequence: TGTGCCAGCAGCTCGGGACTAGTAATCGGGGAGCTGTTTTTT.

The V call is TRBV7-2, the J call TRBJ2-3; 13 bases match TRBD2. After removal of 5 bases from V and 2 bases from J, the junction contained 4 bases not matched to a gene. Per germline, CDR1 SGHTA and CDR2 FQGNSA. The CDR3 spans 16 residues. The CDR3 reads CASSQGLAGLTDTQYF. Written as DNA, the CDR3 is TGTGCCAGCAGCCAGGGACTAGCGGGACTCACAGATACGCAGTATTTT.

The V call is TRBV27, the J call TRBJ2-7, with D possibly TRBD1 on 5 matching bases. V lost 4 bases and J 2 bases, leaving 15 bases between the germline ends. Germline CDR1 and CDR2: MNHEY and SMNVEV (reference sequence). The CDR3 runs to 15 residues. CDR3 residues: CASSSLNAGTYEQYF. The CDR3 DNA sequence: TGTGCCAGCAGTTCCCTCAATGCAGGGACCTACGAGCAGTACTTC.

The rearrangement joins TRBV5-4 to TRBJ1-2, with 8 bases lining up with TRBD1. The CDR3 sequence is 13 residues long. The trim removed 2 bases at V and 6 bases at J, leaving 3 bases unmatched. Germline V CDR1 and CDR2: SGHNT, YYREEE (reference sequence). DNA for the CDR3: TGTGCCAGCAGCTTTAAGACAGGGGATGGCTACACCTTC. Protein sequence: CASSFKTGDGYTF.

With regard to this clone: Additional DNA sequences in this sample encode the identical CDR3. The chain is built from TRBV28 and TRBJ1-5; 8 bases are a match to TRBD1. This CDR3 has 14 residues. Per the germline V gene, CDR1 is MDHEN and CDR2 is SYDVKM. With 6 bases clipped from V and 2 bases from J, the junction kept 3 bases outside the gene matches. The CDR3 loop reads CASSLTGGNQPQHF. CDR3 sequence (DNA): TGTGCCAGCAGCTTGACAGGGGGCAATCAGCCCCAGCATTTT.

The chain recombines TRBV7-2 with TRBJ2-3; 9 bases are shared with TRBD2. V trimming: 1 base; J trimming: 3 bases; junction bases outside the gene matches: 8. CDR3 length equals 17 residues. Germline assignment: CDR1 SGHTA and CDR2 FQGNSA. CDR3 in amino acids: CASSLGLSGSRTDTQYF. For the CDR3, the DNA is TGTGCCAGCAGCTTAGGCCTTAGCGGGAGTAGGACAGATACGCAGTATTTT. The full variable domain, with the rest looked up from reference TRBV7-2 and TRBJ2-3, is GAGVSQSPSNKVTEKGKDVELRCDPISGHTALYWYRQSLGQGLEFLIYFQGNSAPDKSGLPSDRFSAERTGGSVSTLTIQRTQQEDSAVYLCASSLGLSGSRTDTQYFGPGTRLTVL.

The chain's CDR3 is CASRPYPQGNTEAFF. The CDR3 DNA reads TGTGCCAGCAGACCTTACCCCCAGGGCAACACTGAAGCTTTCTTT. The gene calls are TRBV28 and TRBJ1-1; D is perhaps TRBD1 (5 bases). From germline, CDR1 is MDHEN and CDR2 SYDVKM. Trimming pared 6 bases from V and 2 bases from J, leaving 16 bases between. CDR3 length: 15 residues.

V usage is TRBV29-1 and J usage is TRBJ2-3; TRBD1 might be the D (5 bases). The length of the CDR3 is 13 residues. CDR1 and CDR2 (germline): SQVTM, ANQGSEA. Trimming left V 6 bases short and J 0 bases short, with 10 bases between. The CDR3 is CSVRQPSTDTQYF. CDR3 nucleotide sequence: TGCAGCGTCAGACAGCCTAGCACAGATACGCAGTATTTT.

This chain joins TRBV5-4 and TRBJ2-5; tentative D call: TRBD1 (6 bases). CDR1 SGHNT and CDR2 YYREEE come from the germline V gene (reference sequence). Trimming pared 2 bases from V and 5 bases from J, leaving 13 bases between. CDR3 length: 14 residues. The CDR3 here is CASSFQGRRETQYF. The CDR3 DNA is TGTGCCAGCAGCTTCCAGGGGCGGCGGGAGACCCAGTACTTC. The full variable domain, completed using reference TRBV5-4 and TRBJ2-5, is ETGVTQSPTHLIKTRGQQVTLRCSSQSGHNTVSWYQQALGQGPQFIFQYYREEENGRGNFPPRFSGLQFPNYSSELNVNALELDDSALYLCASSFQGRRETQYFGPGTRLLVL.

The chain couples TRBV5-1 to TRBJ2-7, with a tentative D call TRBD2 (6 bases). CDR1 is SGHRS, CDR2 YFSETQ, per germline. The V end was cut by 4 bases, the J end by 4 bases, with 21 bases between. This CDR3 has 16 residues. CDR3 coding DNA: TGCGCCAGCAGCGCCCGCCCAGGGCTAGCGCAGTACGAGCAGTACTTC. Translated: CASSARPGLAQYEQYF.

The chain joins TRBV7-3 to TRBJ2-7, with 10 bases that match TRBD1. This CDR3 is built from 15 residues. Germline V gene lookup returns CDR1 SGHTA and CDR2 FQGTGA. With V trimmed by 5 bases and J by 6 bases, 10 bases remained unmatched. The CDR3 nucleotides are TGTGCCAGCAGCGGAGGGACAGGGGTTTATTTCGAGCAGTACTTC. As protein: CASSGGTGVYFEQYF.

V and J are TRBV7-3 and TRBJ2-2; the match to TRBD1 covers 7 bases. The V gene end was trimmed by 4 bases and the J gene end by 4 bases; junction bases not matched to a gene: 6. This CDR3 is 15 amino acids long. Per the germline V gene, CDR1 is SGHTA and CDR2 is FQGTGA. CDR3 amino acids: CASSSTGRSTGELFF. The CDR3 DNA follows: TGTGCCAGCAGCTCGACAGGGCGCAGCACCGGGGAGCTGTTTTTT.

V gene TRBV6-5 combines with J gene TRBJ2-5, with 10 bases aligning to TRBD2. V was pared by 2 bases and J by 5 bases, with 8 bases of the junction left unmatched. Germline V lookup: CDR1 MNHEY, CDR2 SVGAGI. This CDR3 spans 16 amino acids. The CDR3 DNA reads as TGTGCCAGCAGTTACATGCTAGCGGGAGTGCGGGAGACCCAGTACTTC. Translating it yields CASSYMLAGVRETQYF.

V usage is TRBV19 and J usage is TRBJ2-1, with 16 bases aligning to TRBD2. Germline trimming cut 3 bases from V and 2 bases from J; bases unmatched to any gene: 1. This CDR3 has 17 amino acids. Germline CDR1 LNHDA, CDR2 SQIVND (reference sequence). CDR3 DNA sequence: TGTGCCAGTAGTATCGGGACTAGCGGGAGGGCCTACAATGAGCAGTTCTTC. It translates to CASSIGTSGRAYNEQFF.